The 31 T cell receptor beta chains listed next were all sequenced from one sample in a study of early T cells in non-severe SARS-CoV-2 infection. TCRdb reprocessed the 5' RACE reads with MiXCR, giving one entry per CDR3 protein. The repertoire holds approximately 47,000 distinct CDR3 sequences, with around 6.4% as singletons. Sequenced material: whole blood, taken at baseline. The source is an adult who was a healthcare worker with PCR-confirmed SARS-CoV-2 infection or an uninfected control (not recorded which).

The CDR3 spells CSARGFSYEQYF. Here the CDR3 DNA reads TGCAGTGCTCGGGGATTCTCCTACGAGCAGTACTTC. The genes are TRBV20-1 and TRBJ2-7, with D possibly matching TRBD2 (5 bases). CDR3 length equals 12 residues. Germline CDR1 is DFQATT and CDR2 is SNEGSKA (reference sequence). V was shortened by 5 bases and J by 0 bases, with 8 bases between the two germline ends.

This clonotype was seen at least ten times. V usage is TRBV28 and J usage is TRBJ2-3, with a possible D match to TRBD2 (6 bases). CDR3 length: 14 amino acids. Trimming pared 6 bases from V and 1 base from J, leaving 11 bases between. CDR1 and CDR2 from the germline V gene are MDHEN and SYDVKM. DNA for the CDR3: TGTGCCAGCAGGCGGGCGGGACGCACAGATACGCAGTATTTT. As protein: CASRRAGRTDTQYF.

This clonotype showed up many times. The chain is built from TRBV7-2 and TRBJ2-7; tentatively, D is TRBD2 (6 bases). The length of the CDR3 is 13 residues. The V and J ends lost 1 base and 7 bases respectively, with 11 bases between them. The germline gives CDR1 SGHTA, CDR2 FQGNSA. This CDR3 is CASSLETSREQYF. CDR3 coding DNA: TGTGCCAGCAGCTTAGAAACTAGCAGGGAGCAGTACTTC. The full variable domain, its missing parts supplied by reference TRBV7-2 and TRBJ2-7, is GAGVSQSPSNKVTEKGKDVELRCDPISGHTALYWYRQSLGQGLEFLIYFQGNSAPDKSGLPSDRFSAERTGGSVSTLTIQRTQQEDSAVYLCASSLETSREQYFGPGTRLTVT.

This clonotype was found many times. The chain uses TRBV5-1 and TRBJ2-3, with D possibly being TRBD1 (5 bases). The CDR3 sequence is 12 residues long. Deletions cut 0 bases from V and 7 bases from J, with 6 bases between. In germline, CDR1 is SGHRS, CDR2 YFSETQ. CDR3: CASSLEGNTQYF. The CDR3 nucleotides are TGCGCCAGCAGCTTGGAGGGGAATACGCAGTATTTT.

The table lists this clonotype with many counts. This chain links TRBV29-1 with TRBJ2-1; D call uncertain. CDR1 and CDR2 from the germline V gene are SQVTM and ANQGSEA. The V end was cut by 3 bases, the J end by 8 bases, with 2 bases between. The CDR3 is 9 residues long. The DNA of the CDR3 is TGCAGCGTTGACTATGAGCAGTTCTTC. Protein sequence: CSVDYEQFF.

This clonotype was picked up many times. This chain joins TRBV20-1 and TRBJ2-3; the D gene is possibly TRBD2 (5 bases). CDR3 size: 15 residues. Trimming removed 0 bases at V and 2 bases at J, with 12 bases between. Germline V gene sequence: CDR1 DFQATT, CDR2 SNEGSKA (reference sequence). The CDR3 protein is CSARDIRLYTDTQYF. In DNA form, the CDR3 reads TGCAGTGCTAGAGATATCCGACTATACACAGATACGCAGTATTTT.

This clonotype was counted only a few times. The rearrangement uses TRBV20-1 and TRBJ2-2, with TRBD1 matching 9 bases. The CDR3 sequence is 14 residues long. V shed 4 bases and J 4 bases; nucleotides not matched to a gene: 4. Germline-derived CDR1 and CDR2 are DFQATT and SNEGSKA (reference sequence). CDR3 coding DNA: TGCAGTGCTAAGGGACAGGGACGCACCGGGGAGCTGTTTTTT. It specifies CSAKGQGRTGELFF.

This clonotype was detected a few times. The V and J genes are TRBV25-1 and TRBJ2-7; perhaps TRBD1 as D (6 bases). CDR3 length: 12 amino acids. V lost 7 bases, J lost 5 bases, and 12 bases lay in between. CDR1 is MGHDK, CDR2 SYGVNS, per germline. The CDR3 DNA is TGTGCCAGCATGTCAGGGGTCCACGAGCAGTACTTC. Translating gives CASMSGVHEQYF.

This clonotype was recorded at least ten times. The CDR3 coding sequence is TGTGCCAGCAGCTTAGCGGGAATCTATGAAAAACTGTTTTTT. As protein: CASSLAGIYEKLFF. The rearrangement joins TRBV7-9 to TRBJ1-4; D unresolved. CDR1 and CDR2 from the germline V gene are SEHNR and FQNEAQ (reference sequence). The CDR3 consists of 14 residues. Between the trimmed V and J ends, which lost 0 bases and 6 bases, there was a span of 8 bases.

This clonotype was recorded at least ten times. The J gene is TRBJ2-7, the V gene TRBV15; 10 bases agree with TRBD1. V was clipped by 5 bases and J by 3 bases; unmatched bases: 7. The CDR3 sequence is 15 residues long. Germline lookup yields CDR1 LNHNV and CDR2 YYDKDF (reference sequence). The DNA for the CDR3 is TGTGCCACCAGCCCTTGGGGACAGGGGAGCTACGAGCAGTACTTC. Translating it yields CATSPWGQGSYEQYF.

This sequence joins TRBV3-1 and TRBJ1-4, with 7 bases fitting TRBD1. The CDR3 contains 14 residues. Looked up from germline, CDR1 is LGHDT and CDR2 is YNNKEL (reference sequence). With V trimmed by 1 base and J by 7 bases, 3 bases remained unmatched. This CDR3 is CASSQGRGREKLFF. The DNA of the CDR3 is TGTGCCAGCAGCCAAGGGAGGGGGCGTGAAAAACTGTTTTTT.

This clonotype showed up just a few times. The V gene is TRBV3-1, the J gene TRBJ1-2, with a weak D call TRBD1 (6 bases). The CDR3 is 15 residues long. Trimming cost V 0 bases and J 3 bases, with 11 bases left between them. Germline loops: CDR1 LGHDT, CDR2 YNNKEL (reference sequence). CDR3 loop: CASSQEPDRDYGYTF. The CDR3 region has the DNA TGTGCCAGCAGCCAAGAACCGGACAGAGACTATGGCTACACCTTC. Based on the CDR3 plus reference TRBV3-1 and TRBJ1-2, the full variable domain is DTAVSQTPKYLVTQMGNDKSIKCEQNLGHDTMYWYKQDSKKFLKIMFSYNNKELIINETVPNRFSPKSPDKAHLNLHINSLELGDSAVYFCASSQEPDRDYGYTFGSGTRLTVV.

This clonotype was found a few times. The J gene is TRBJ1-5, the V gene TRBV2; D gene uncertain. This CDR3 region has 14 residues. CDR1 and CDR2 from the germline V gene are SNHLY and FYNNEI. Trimming took 7 bases from V and 0 from J, leaving 10 bases between them. The CDR3 reads CASNQRSSNQPQHF. CDR3 in DNA: TGTGCCAGCAACCAGAGGAGTAGCAATCAGCCCCAGCATTTT. Supplemented by reference TRBV2 and TRBJ1-5, the full variable domain reads EPEVTQTPSHQVTQMGQEVILRCVPISNHLYFYWYRQILGQKVEFLVSFYNNEISEKSEIFDDQFSVERPDGSNFTLKIRSTKLEDSAMYFCASNQRSSNQPQHFGDGTRLSIL.

The sample holds a few counts of this clonotype. The chain combines TRBV20-1 with TRBJ2-7, with 8 nucleotides matching TRBD2. The CDR3 has 13 residues. Germline CDR1 DFQATT, CDR2 SNEGSKA (reference sequence). The CDR3 DNA sequence: TGCAGCCTTAAAGGGACTAGCTCCTACGAGCAGTACTTC. This translates into CSLKGTSSYEQYF.

This clonotype was observed at least ten times. The chain carries TRBV3-1 and TRBJ1-1; no clear D. The V end was cut by 0 bases, the J end by 6 bases, with 8 bases between. The CDR3 sequence is 13 residues long. Germline CDR1 and CDR2: LGHDT and YNNKEL (reference sequence). The CDR3 loop is CASSQDSGSEAFF. In nucleotides, the CDR3 is TGTGCCAGCAGCCAAGATTCAGGCTCTGAAGCTTTCTTT. Looking up the rest from reference TRBV3-1 and TRBJ1-1 gives the full variable domain: DTAVSQTPKYLVTQMGNDKSIKCEQNLGHDTMYWYKQDSKKFLKIMFSYNNKELIINETVPNRFSPKSPDKAHLNLHINSLELGDSAVYFCASSQDSGSEAFFGQGTRLTVV.

This clonotype has at least ten counts. The rearrangement links TRBV12-3 or TRBV12-4 to TRBJ1-5; weak D call: TRBD1 (6 bases). The CDR3 sequence is 14 residues long. V was cut by 1 base and J by 16 bases, with 20 bases left in between. CDR3 amino acids: CASSLGRGRIPSHF. The CDR3 DNA follows: TGTGCCAGCAGTTTAGGCAGGGGCCGGATCCCATCCCATTTT.

This clonotype has more than one count but fewer than ten. This chain uses TRBV18 with TRBJ2-7; D may be TRBD1 (6 bases). Germline values: CDR1 KGHSH, CDR2 LQKENI. V lost 4 bases and J lost 2, with 18 bases in between. There are 16 residues in the CDR3. The CDR3 DNA reads as TGTGCCAGCTCACTTGGGACAACCCTAGTCCCCTACGAGCAGTACTTC. It is translated as CASSLGTTLVPYEQYF.

This clonotype has a count of ten or more. Germline is not matched at one junction end, which may reflect a read error. The chain recombines TRBV11-2 with TRBJ2-7; D is unresolved. Germline V CDR1 and CDR2: SGHAT, FQNNGV. This CDR3 spans 8 amino acids. The DNA for the CDR3 is TGTGCCAGCAGCAGTGGGAACTTC. Translating gives CASSSGNF.

This clonotype came up a few times. J is TRBJ1-1 and V is TRBV20-1; tentative D call: TRBD1 (6 bases). Trimming took 3 bases from V and 8 from J, leaving 16 bases between them. CDR1 and CDR2 from the germline V gene are DFQATT and SNEGSKA (reference sequence). The CDR3 has 13 amino acids. The CDR3 nucleotides read TGCAGTGCTAGCAATACCGGGGGCCGGGAAGCTTTCTTT. Residues: CSASNTGGREAFF.

Many counts were recorded for this clonotype. V usage is TRBV5-4 and J usage is TRBJ2-3, with 9 bases matching TRBD2. The germline V gene encodes CDR1 SGHNT and CDR2 YYREEE (reference sequence). Trimming at V came to 4 bases and at J to 1 base, leaving 13 bases not matched to a gene. The CDR3 consists of 18 residues. CDR3 DNA sequence: TGTGCCAGCAGCCTTGGAATGAGTAGCGGGAGAGGCACAGATACGCAGTATTTT. Its translation is CASSLGMSSGRGTDTQYF. The whole variable domain, filled in from reference TRBV5-4 and TRBJ2-3, reads ETGVTQSPTHLIKTRGQQVTLRCSSQSGHNTVSWYQQALGQGPQFIFQYYREEENGRGNFPPRFSGLQFPNYSSELNVNALELDDSALYLCASSLGMSSGRGTDTQYFGPGTRLTVL.

The genes are TRBV5-6 and TRBJ2-3; 14 nucleotides align to TRBD2. Germline CDR1 SGHDT, CDR2 YYEEEE. J lost 5 bases, V lost 4 bases, and 6 bases had no gene match. CDR3 length equals 16 residues. The CDR3 DNA sequence: TGTGCCAGCAGCGAGGGACTAGCGGGAGCAGGAGATACGCAGTATTTT. The encoded protein is CASSEGLAGAGDTQYF.

This rearrangement joins TRBV15 to TRBJ1-2; 7 bases agree with TRBD1. J gave up 1 base and V 8 bases, and 7 bases lay outside the gene matches. The CDR3 runs 14 residues. From germline, CDR1 is LNHNV and CDR2 YYDKDF (reference sequence). The CDR3 DNA sequence: TGTGCCACCGGACGGACAGGCCTTAACTATGGCTACACCTTC. This gives the protein CATGRTGLNYGYTF.

There are many counts of this clonotype. This sequence joins TRBV7-2 and TRBJ2-3; 7 bases fit TRBD2. V lost 5 bases to trimming and J lost 10 bases; unmatched junction nucleotides: 6. Germline V gene lookup returns CDR1 SGHTA and CDR2 FQGNSA. CDR3 length equals 12 residues. In DNA, the CDR3 is TGTGCCAGCAGCCATCCAGGGAGGGCGCAGTATTTT. Protein: CASSHPGRAQYF.

This chain uses TRBV12-3 or TRBV12-4 with TRBJ2-7; D remains unclear. The CDR3 is 12 residues long. V shed 6 bases and J shed 3 bases, with 9 bases lying between them. The CDR3 region has the DNA TGTGCCAGCAGCCATGATATCTACGAGCAGTACTTC. It yields the protein CASSHDIYEQYF.

This clonotype occurred many times. The V and J genes are TRBV28 and TRBJ1-1, with D perhaps matching TRBD1 (6 bases). Germline values: CDR1 MDHEN, CDR2 SYDVKM. The CDR3 extends over 15 amino acids. V shed 8 bases and J shed 5 bases, with 21 bases lying between them. The CDR3 reads CASVLPVGGATEAFF. For the CDR3, the DNA is TGTGCCAGCGTTTTGCCGGTGGGGGGGGCGACTGAAGCTTTCTTT.

Ten or more counts support this clonotype. The CDR3: CASSLRTSPREQYF. CDR3 sequence (DNA): TGTGCCAGCAGCCTTCGGACTTCCCCTCGAGAGCAGTACTTC. J is TRBJ2-7 and V is TRBV7-2, with D possibly being TRBD2 (5 bases). Trimming took off 5 bases at V and 7 bases at J, with 18 bases between the two ends. There are 14 residues in the CDR3. Germline V gene data show CDR1 as SGHTA and CDR2 as FQGNSA.

V gene TRBV6-6 combines with J gene TRBJ2-7; D not certain. The CDR3 is 11 residues long. Germline CDR1 reads MNHNY; CDR2 reads SVGAGI (reference sequence). Trimming removed 2 bases from V and 6 bases from J, with 5 bases in between. The CDR3 loop reads CASSYMGEQYF. DNA for the CDR3: TGTGCCAGCAGTTACATGGGCGAGCAGTACTTC.

The gene calls are TRBV7-8 and TRBJ1-1; D may be TRBD1 (5 bases). V was clipped by 7 bases and J by 1 base, with 19 bases between them. This CDR3 is 16 amino acids long. The germline V gene encodes CDR1 SGHVS and CDR2 FQNEAQ. The CDR3 protein is CASTAREGRRNTEAFF. Written as DNA, the CDR3 is TGTGCCAGCACCGCTCGGGAGGGGCGGCGGAACACTGAAGCTTTCTTT.

On this clonotype itself: An end of the junction differs from the germline gene, which may be a read error. This chain uses TRBV12-3 or TRBV12-4 with TRBJ2-1; D could derive from TRBD1 or TRBD2 (5 bases each). This CDR3 is built from 12 residues. CDR3 region: CAGSLIGDEQFF. CDR3 in DNA: TGTGCCGGCAGTTTGATCGGGGACGAGCAGTTCTTC.

This clonotype turned up a few times. V gene TRBV5-1 combines with J gene TRBJ2-7; D gene unclear. Germline V CDR1 and CDR2: SGHRS, YFSETQ. V lost 3 bases, J lost 3 bases, and 4 bases lay in between. The CDR3 loop spans 11 amino acids. The CDR3 reads CASSSNYEQYF. CDR3 DNA: TGCGCCAGCAGCTCGAACTACGAGCAGTACTTC.

This clonotype came up many times. The V and J genes are TRBV7-2 and TRBJ2-2, with D possibly called TRBD1 or TRBD2 (5 bases each). The CDR3 consists of 17 residues. CDR1 is SGHTA and CDR2 is FQGNSA in the germline V gene. Trimming took 3 bases from V and 0 from J, leaving 14 bases between them. The CDR3 loop reads CASSFQGPPTNTGELFF. DNA for the CDR3: TGTGCCAGCAGCTTTCAGGGACCCCCTACGAACACCGGGGAGCTGTTTTTT. Full variable domain (missing parts from reference TRBV7-2 and TRBJ2-2): GAGVSQSPSNKVTEKGKDVELRCDPISGHTALYWYRQSLGQGLEFLIYFQGNSAPDKSGLPSDRFSAERTGGSVSTLTIQRTQQEDSAVYLCASSFQGPPTNTGELFFGEGSRLTVL.